This TCR beta chain stems from a study of tumor-infiltrating lymphocytes in primary liver carcinoma. Overall study context: The patients had histopathologically diagnosed primary liver carcinoma, and their disease was treated by surgical resection. Samples returned roughly 3.65 to 8 million productive TCRbeta reads, a yield that was similar across tissue types. General study points: Unsorted bulk sampling ruled out any CD4+ versus CD8+ repertoire comparison.

As regards this clonotype: As yet, its antigen is unknown.

The length of the CDR3 is 14 residues. Germline CDR1 reads SGHAT; CDR2 reads FQNNGV. Blood RNA was derived from unsorted whole blood, and germline DNA was extracted too. None of the patients had received treatment, and all had chronic HBV infection. With a constant-region primer, TCR beta cDNA was made from 500 ng of total RNA. Slightly modified ARM-PCR served as the procedure for the TCR beta libraries. These libraries came from three rounds of nested multiplex PCR. TRBV1-TRBV30 forward and Cbeta reverse primers drove the first two approximately 11-cycle rounds. TCRdb redid the calling of the multiplex PCR reads with MiXCR, one entry per CDR3 protein. The data contain about 320,000 distinct CDR3 sequences, 50% to 75% of them singletons.

Source material: peripheral blood. This clonotype originated in a woman in her twenties or thirties with primary liver carcinoma and hepatitis B virus infection. This sequence joins TRBV11-2 and TRBJ2-7; 9 bases are shared with TRBD2. The CDR3 DNA is TGTGCTAGCTGCCTAGCTAGCGGGAATAACGAGCAGTACTTC. Protein sequence: CASCLASGNNEQYF.